Listed below are T cell receptor beta chains from one sample, sequenced in a study of T cell repertoires in cytomegalovirus infection. For these receptors, no antigen is known. MiXCR, applied by TCRdb to the reads, yields one record per CDR3 protein. The table includes more than 300,000 distinct CDR3 sequences, about 34% detected once. The specimen was cultured PBMCs, collected from culture after CMV antigen stimulation. All receptors come from a human donor in good health (CMV status not recorded). Some clones in this sample may be carry-over from other donors' samples. Both conserved end residues are part of each CDR3.

J | V | length | CDR3
TRBJ2-1 | TRBV24-1 | 16 | CATSDPGTSGYNEQFF
TRBJ1-1 | TRBV19 | 16 | CASSIVARAETVEAFF
TRBJ1-1 | TRBV19 | 16 | CASSLPIKAGRTEAFF
TRBJ2-4 | TRBV20-1 | 17 | CSADFPGGGLAKNIQYF
TRBJ2-1 | TRBV6-2/TRBV6-3 | 15 | CASSPDRGLYNEQFF
TRBJ1-5 | TRBV7-9 | 15 | CASSLDREENQPQHF
TRBJ1-2 | TRBV4-2 | 15 | CASSQVPGDNYGYTF
TRBJ1-4 | TRBV11-2 | 12 | CASSLSGFELFF
TRBJ1-2 | TRBV29-1 | 11 | CSVERDYGYTF
TRBJ2-1 | TRBV20-1 | 13 | CSAPGVPYNEQFF
TRBJ1-6 | TRBV28 | 19 | CASSLWGGKGRSYNSPLHF
TRBJ1-4 | TRBV12-3/TRBV12-4 | 15 | CASSGQRVEYEKLFF
TRBJ2-1 | TRBV6-1 | 17 | CASSEGASGPYNNEQFF
TRBJ1-2 | TRBV7-2 | 15 | CASSSSRGLAYGYTF
TRBJ1-1 | TRBV6-2/TRBV6-3 | 12 | CASSLRKSEAFF
TRBJ2-1 | TRBV7-8 | 15 | CASRKQGSSYNEQFF
TRBJ2-7 | TRBV19 | 14 | CASSITGGSDEQYF
TRBJ2-1 | TRBV6-1 | 16 | CASSEGWTSGRNEQFF
TRBJ2-5 | TRBV28 | 15 | CASSLPGQGEETQYF
TRBJ1-6 | TRBV28 | 14 | CASSRQGGSSPLHF
TRBJ1-5 | TRBV7-8 | 16 | CASTSYRNEGNQPQHF
TRBJ2-1 | TRBV24-1 | 12 | CATSALHNEQFF
TRBJ2-3 | TRBV20-1 | 17 | CSAKLAGGGRGTDTQYF
TRBJ2-1 | TRBV28 | 16 | CASSFRLAGGSDEQFF
TRBJ2-3 | TRBV19 | 14 | CASTLGRDTDTQYF
TRBJ1-5 | TRBV7-8 | 16 | CASSLVGRNSNQPQHF
TRBJ1-2 | TRBV7-9 | 14 | CASSSGTGNYGYTF
TRBJ2-1 | TRBV6-5 | 15 | CASRSAGGAYNEQFF
TRBJ2-1 | TRBV6-2/TRBV6-3 | 14 | CASSWTSAYNEQFF
TRBJ2-7 | TRBV14 | 15 | CASSLAGGISYEQYF
TRBJ1-4 | TRBV28 | 13 | CASQGFSNEKLFF
TRBJ2-1 | TRBV4-2 | 18 | CASSQTHGRLAGYNEQFF
TRBJ2-7 | TRBV7-2 | 13 | CASSFQLGYEQYF
TRBJ2-4 | TRBV4-1 | 12 | CASSQYGNIQYF
TRBJ2-6 | TRBV7-8 | 19 | CASSEAGLAFGSGANVLTF
TRBJ2-4 | TRBV6-5 | 16 | CASRPAGVAAKNIQYF